The clone carrying this T cell receptor beta chain was found a few times. Its specificity is not known. This specimen belongs to a study of cytomegalovirus exposure and HLA in healthy donors. Looking at the study overall: Among the 300 to 500 genotyped donors, 81% were placed in the Caucasian-associated ancestry cluster.

The germline V gene has CDR1 LGHNA and CDR2 YNFKEQ. With 1 base clipped from V and 0 bases from J, the junction kept 1 base outside the gene matches. This CDR3 has 15 amino acids. Whole-study results and caveats: Analyzed later, association rates of TCRs varied across HLA loci, with DRB1 most and HLA-C fewest. Trimming of TCR beta V- and J-genes showed a link, identified in a later analysis, to a missense DCLRE1C variant. It was reported that the classifier diagnosed cytomegalovirus status with high specificity and sensitivity in both the original and validation cohorts.

In the PCR, 60 Vbeta and 13 Jbeta primers were used. Data came from immunoSEQ multiplex PCR; TCRdb stores just in-frame clones and leaves some out. Of roughly 190,000 clones in the sample, roughly 80% were seen once. V usage is TRBV4-2 and J usage is TRBJ1-1, with 8 positions matching TRBD1. Input material: PBMCs. The sequence was obtained from a woman aged 50 to 60 in good health and CMV-seropositive. In DNA, the CDR3 is TGTGCCAGCAGCCAAGGACAGGGGATGAACACTGAAGCTTTCTTT. This sequence encodes CASSQGQGMNTEAFF.